The rows below give T cell receptor beta chains drawn from one sample of a study of T cell responses to AZD1222 COVID-19 vaccine. Assay used: immunoSEQ multiplex PCR; TCRdb lists only in-frame clones, some missing. This repertoire shows about 67,000 clones, about 85% found once; its top ten account for around 20%. The source material was peripheral blood, sampled on day 0 of AZD1222 vaccination. The receptors stem from an adult in good health. Both conserved end residues are part of each CDR3. The order of the fields is clone size, D gene, J gene, V gene, CDR3 protein, CDR3 DNA. A D gene is named only where the DNA matches it firmly. Not every row has a clone size; where given, it reads once, few, many or a size class.

NA	NA	TRBJ2-1	TRBV4-2	CASSQLTRLSYNEQFF	TGTGCCAGCAGCCAACTGACTAGGCTGTCCTACAATGAGCAGTTCTTC
NA	NA	TRBJ2-2	TRBV12-1	CASSFRCEGGRRGAVF	TGTGCCAGCAGCTTTCGGTGTGAGGGAGGGAGGCGGGGAGCTGTTTTT
NA	TRBD1	TRBJ1-4	TRBV11-2	CASSLVQGASNEKLFF	TGTGCCAGCAGCTTAGTACAGGGGGCCTCTAATGAAAAACTGTTTTTT
NA	NA	TRBJ2-7	TRBV28	CASRTGTPGYEQYF	TGTGCCAGCAGAACCGGGACCCCTGGCTACGAGCAGTACTTC
NA	NA	TRBJ1-2	TRBV19	CASSGRQRGYTF	TGTGCCAGTAGTGGCAGACAGCGGGGCTACACCTTC
NA	NA	TRBJ1-1	TRBV4-3	CASSQEVGVNTEAFF	TGCGCCAGCAGCCAAGAAGTTGGAGTTAACACTGAAGCTTTCTTT
NA	NA	TRBJ1-4	TRBV6-5	CASKTINEKLFF	TGTGCCAGCAAGACAATTAATGAAAAACTGTTTTTT
NA	NA	TRBJ2-5	TRBV11-2	CASSPLRALADQETQYF	TGTGCCAGCAGCCCTCTCCGCGCGTTGGCTGATCAAGAGACCCAGTACTTC
NA	TRBD1	TRBJ2-2	TRBV28	CASQGQGYLGELFF	TGTGCCAGCCAGGGACAGGGGTATCTCGGGGAGCTGTTTTTT
once	NA	TRBJ1-3	TRBV12-3/TRBV12-4	CASSLGDNTIYF	TGTGCCAGCAGTTTAGGGGACAACACCATATATTTT
once	NA	TRBJ1-2	TRBV19	CASSIQPWGYGYTF	TGTGCCAGTAGTATACAGCCCTGGGGCTATGGCTACACCTTC
NA	NA	TRBJ2-2	TRBV4-3	CASSQPELQGTGELFF	TGCGCCAGCAGCCAACCGGAGTTACAGGGCACCGGGGAGCTGTTTTTT
NA	NA	TRBJ1-4	TRBV18	CASSRGESTNEKLFF	TGTGCCAGCTCCCGGGGAGAATCAACTAATGAAAAACTGTTTTTT
NA	TRBD1	TRBJ2-3	TRBV5-1	CASSQTGGVDTQYF	TGCGCCAGCAGCCAGACAGGGGGCGTAGATACGCAGTATTTT
NA	NA	TRBJ1-2	TRBV7-9	CASSLKGEGYTF	TGTGCCAGCAGCTTAAAGGGAGAAGGCTACACCTTC
NA	NA	TRBJ2-7	TRBV7-2	CASSLVDRDYEQYF	TGTGCCAGCAGCTTAGTCGACCGAGACTACGAGCAGTACTTC
NA	NA	TRBJ1-2	TRBV30	CAWMGQVEGYTF	TGTGCCTGGATGGGGCAGGTAGAGGGCTACACCTTC
NA	NA	TRBJ2-1	TRBV29-1	CSVEPDSGNEQFF	TGCAGCGTTGAACCGGATTCGGGCAATGAGCAGTTCTTC
NA	NA	TRBJ2-1	TRBV7-2	CASSLDTFGNEQFF	TGTGCCAGCAGCTTAGACACGTTTGGTAATGAGCAGTTCTTC
NA	NA	TRBJ1-2	TRBV6-1	CASSEQGSGKGNYYGYTF	TGTGCCAGCAGTGAGCAAGGTTCGGGGAAGGGAAACTACTATGGCTACACCTTC
NA	TRBD1	TRBJ2-1	TRBV28	CASSFAYRGYNEQFF	TGTGCCAGCAGTTTCGCGTACAGGGGATACAATGAGCAGTTCTTC
few	NA	TRBJ1-5	TRBV28	CASSFRGLYSNQPQHF	TGTGCCAGCAGTTTCCGGGGCCTCTATAGCAATCAGCCCCAGCATTTT
NA	TRBD1	TRBJ2-5	TRBV5-1	CASSPGQGKETQYF	TGCGCCAGCAGCCCTGGACAGGGGAAAGAGACCCAGTACTTC
NA	NA	TRBJ1-1	TRBV25-1	CASMELNTEAFF	TGTGCCAGCATGGAATTGAACACTGAAGCTTTCTTT
NA	NA	TRBJ1-5	TRBV5-6	CASSFRSNQPQHF	TGTGCCAGCAGCTTCCGGAGCAATCAGCCCCAGCATTTT
NA	NA	TRBJ2-1	TRBV10-3	CATHWDNEQFF	TGTGCCACCCACTGGGACAATGAGCAGTTCTTC
once	NA	TRBJ2-7	TRBV25-1	CASKGLREQYF	TGTGCCAGCAAGGGGTTGCGTGAGCAGTACTTC
NA	NA	TRBJ2-7	TRBV11-2	CASSLTGRFEQYF	TGTGCCAGCAGCTTAACAGGAAGATTTGAGCAGTACTTC